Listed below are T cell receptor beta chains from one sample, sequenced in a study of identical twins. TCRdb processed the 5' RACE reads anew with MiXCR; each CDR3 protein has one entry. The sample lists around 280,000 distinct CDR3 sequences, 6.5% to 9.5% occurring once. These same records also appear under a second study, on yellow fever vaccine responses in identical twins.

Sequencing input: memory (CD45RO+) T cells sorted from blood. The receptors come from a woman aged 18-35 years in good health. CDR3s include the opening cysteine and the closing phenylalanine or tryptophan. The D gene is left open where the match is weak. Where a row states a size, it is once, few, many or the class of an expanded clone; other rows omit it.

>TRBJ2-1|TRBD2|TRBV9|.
TGTGCCAGCAGCGCCCGACTAGCGGGAGTGTCGGTCAATGAGCAGTTCTTC
CASSARLAGVSVNEQFF
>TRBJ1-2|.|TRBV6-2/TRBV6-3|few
TGTGCCAGCAGCCCAGGTGAGGTAAATGGCTACACCTTC
CASSPGEVNGYTF
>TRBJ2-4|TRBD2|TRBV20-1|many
TGCAGTGCTAGTCTAGCGGGAGGGCTAAACATTCAGTACTTC
CSASLAGGLNIQYF
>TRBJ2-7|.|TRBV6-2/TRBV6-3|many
TGTGCCAGCAGAGAACCGGCCGCCTACTACGAGCAGTACTTC
CASREPAAYYEQYF
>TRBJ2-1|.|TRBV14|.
TGTGCCAGCAGCCAAGAGGTGGCTATGAGCTCCTACAATGAGCAGTTCTTC
CASSQEVAMSSYNEQFF
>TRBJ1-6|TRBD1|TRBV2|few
TGTGCCAGCAGTGCTGGGGGACAGGGTTGGCCTAATTCACCCCTCCACTTT
CASSAGGQGWPNSPLHF
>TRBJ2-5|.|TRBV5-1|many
TGCGCCAGCAGCTTAGGGGACCCGAGGGAGACCCAGTACTTC
CASSLGDPRETQYF
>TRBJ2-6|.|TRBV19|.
TGTGCCAGTAGTACCAGGGTCTCTGGGGCCAACGTCCTGACTTTC
CASSTRVSGANVLTF
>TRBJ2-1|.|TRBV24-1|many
TGTGCCACCAGTCAGATTAATGAGCAGTTCTTC
CATSQINEQFF
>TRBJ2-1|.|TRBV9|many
TGTGCCAGCAGCGTTGGACAGTTATACAATGAGCAGTTCTTC
CASSVGQLYNEQFF
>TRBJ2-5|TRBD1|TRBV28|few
TGTGCCAGCAGTTCCGGACAGGGGGGAATACAGACCCAGTACTTC
CASSSGQGGIQTQYF
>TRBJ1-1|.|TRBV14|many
TGTGCCAGCAGCCTCTCGGCGAACACTGAAGCTTTCTTT
CASSLSANTEAFF
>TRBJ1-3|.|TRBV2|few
TGTGCCAGCAGCATCGGAACTGGAAACACCATATATTTT
CASSIGTGNTIYF
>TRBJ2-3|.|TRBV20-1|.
TGCAGTGCTAGAGGAAGAAGGGCAGGGAGCACAGATACGCAGTATTTT
CSARGRRAGSTDTQYF
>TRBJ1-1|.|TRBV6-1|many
TGTGCCAGCACCCTCGCGGGGGCAAAGACTGAAGCTTTCTTT
CASTLAGAKTEAFF
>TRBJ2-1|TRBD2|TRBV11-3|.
TGTGCCAGCAGCCAAAGTCCCGGGACTAGCGGGGGCTCCTACAATGAGCAGTTCTTC
CASSQSPGTSGGSYNEQFF
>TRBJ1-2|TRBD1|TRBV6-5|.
TGTGCCAGCAGTTCCGGACAGGGGGGGATCCTTTTC
CASSSGQGGILF
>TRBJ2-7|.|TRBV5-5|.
TGTGCCAGCAGCTTGGAAGCGGAAACCTACGAGCAGTACTTC
CASSLEAETYEQYF
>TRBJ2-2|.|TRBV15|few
TGTGCCACCGGTAATAGGATAACTCCGGAGCTGTTTTTT
CATGNRITPELFF
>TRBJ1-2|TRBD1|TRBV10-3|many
TGTGCCATCGGGGACAGGGGGGGCGCCGGCTATGGCTACACCTTC
CAIGDRGGAGYGYTF
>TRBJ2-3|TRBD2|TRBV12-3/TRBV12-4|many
TGTGCCAGCAGTTTGGATACACACCGGGGGGTGCCAGATACGCAGTATTTT
CASSLDTHRGVPDTQYF
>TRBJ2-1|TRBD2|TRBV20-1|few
TGCAGTGCTAGAGCCCTAGCGGGGCTGAGGGGCGATGAGCAGTTCTTC
CSARALAGLRGDEQFF
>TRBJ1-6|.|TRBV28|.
TGTGCCAGCAAACGACGGACGAATTCACCCCTCCACTTT
CASKRRTNSPLHF
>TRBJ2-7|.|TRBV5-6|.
TGTGCCAGCAGCCAATATGCTCGACTTGCAAGAGGTCACGAGCAGTACTTC
CASSQYARLARGHEQYF
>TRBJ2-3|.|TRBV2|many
TGTGCCAGCAGTGTACGGAGCGGCATCAGCACAGATACGCAGTATTTT
CASSVRSGISTDTQYF
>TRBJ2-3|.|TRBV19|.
TGTGCCAGTAGTCCTGGGAGGCGGGGGCGCCGAGGGACAGATACGCAGTATTTT
CASSPGRRGRRGTDTQYF
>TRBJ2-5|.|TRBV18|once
TGTGCCAGCTCACCAGTGCTGGGGGAGACCCAGTACTTC
CASSPVLGETQYF
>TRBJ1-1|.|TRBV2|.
TGTGCCAGCGCCCAGGGGACTGAAGCTTTCTTT
CASAQGTEAFF
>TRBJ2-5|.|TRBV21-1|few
TGTGCCAGCAGCAAAGCGTTCCCAAGGAAGAGGGGTAGGGCCAGGCCGGCTCAAGAGACCCAGTACTTC
CASSKAFPRKRGRARPAQETQYF
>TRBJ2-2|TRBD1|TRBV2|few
TGTGCCAGCAGTGCAGAGGACAGGGGGACCGGGGAGCTGTTTTTT
CASSAEDRGTGELFF
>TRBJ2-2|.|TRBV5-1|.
TGCGCCAGCAGCTTGGGGCCTCCAAGGGAGCTGTTTTTT
CASSLGPPRELFF
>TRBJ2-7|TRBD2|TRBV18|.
TGTGCCAGCTCACCACCGCGCGCGGGAGTGCGCGAGCAGTACTTC
CASSPPRAGVREQYF
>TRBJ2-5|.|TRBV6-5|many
TGTGCCAGCAGTTACTCGTCTCAGCAAGAGACCCAGTACTTC
CASSYSSQQETQYF
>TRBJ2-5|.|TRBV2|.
TGTGCCAGCGTACTCCAAGAGACCCAGTACTTC
CASVLQETQYF
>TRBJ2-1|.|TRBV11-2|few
TGTGCCAGCAGCCGAGGGGTCCAGAGCTCCTACAATGAGCAGTTCTTC
CASSRGVQSSYNEQFF
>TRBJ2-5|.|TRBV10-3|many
TGTGCCATCAGTGTTGGTGTAGTGGAGACCCAGTACTTC
CAISVGVVETQYF
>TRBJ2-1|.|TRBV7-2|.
TGTGCCAGCAGCTTAGCGGCAGGGGCCCTCTATGAGCAGTTCTTC
CASSLAAGALYEQFF
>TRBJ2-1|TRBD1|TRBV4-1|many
TGCGCCAGCAGCCATAGGACAGGGCCCGGAAATGAGCAGTTCTTC
CASSHRTGPGNEQFF
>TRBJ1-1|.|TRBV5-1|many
TGCGCCAGCAGCTTCGCAGCGAACACTGAAGCTTTCTTT
CASSFAANTEAFF
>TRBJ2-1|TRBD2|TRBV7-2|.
TGTGCCAGCAGCTTAGCGGTAGCGGGAGCTAACAATGAGCAGTTCTTC
CASSLAVAGANNEQFF
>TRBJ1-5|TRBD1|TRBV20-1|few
TGCAGTGCTCCACTAGCCTCGACAGGGGGCGACTATAGCAATCAGCCCCAGCATTTT
CSAPLASTGGDYSNQPQHF
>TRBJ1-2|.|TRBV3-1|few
TGTGCCAGCAGCCAACCAGGAGGGTATGGCTACACCTTC
CASSQPGGYGYTF
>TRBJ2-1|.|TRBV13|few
TGTGCCAGCAGCTCCCGAAACTCTGAGCAGTTCTTC
CASSSRNSEQFF
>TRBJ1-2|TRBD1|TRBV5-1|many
TGCGCCAGCAGCTTGGAGGGACAGGCCACCTATGGCTACACCTTC
CASSLEGQATYGYTF
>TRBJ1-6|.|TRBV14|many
TGTGCCAGCAGCCTCGGGATTGGTAATTCACCCCTCCACTTT
CASSLGIGNSPLHF
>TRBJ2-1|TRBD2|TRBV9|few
TGTGCCAGCAGCGTATCACCGGGACTAGTCGATGAGCAGTTCTTC
CASSVSPGLVDEQFF
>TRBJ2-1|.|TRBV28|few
TGTGCCAGCAGTCTTTACGGAGGGTCAGCGGGGCAGTTCTTC
CASSLYGGSAGQFF
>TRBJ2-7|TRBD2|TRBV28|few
TGTGCCTCGGGACTAGCGGGCTGGGAGCAGTACTTC
CASGLAGWEQYF
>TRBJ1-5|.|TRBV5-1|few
TGCGCCAGCAGGAAAGAGGGTAACCAGCCCCAGCATTTT
CASRKEGNQPQHF
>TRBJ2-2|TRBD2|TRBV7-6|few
TGTGCCAGCAGCCCCCCGGGACTAAACACCGGGGAGCTGTTTTTT
CASSPPGLNTGELFF
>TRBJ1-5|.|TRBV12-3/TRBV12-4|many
TGTGCCAGCAGTTTAGACCGTTATAGCAATCAGCCCCAGCATTTT
CASSLDRYSNQPQHF
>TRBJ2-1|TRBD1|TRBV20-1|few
TGCAGTGCTAGTACCATGGTCAGGGGGTACAATGAGCAGTTCTTC
CSASTMVRGYNEQFF
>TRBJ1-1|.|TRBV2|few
TGTGCCAGCACTCCGAGTTTGGGTTCAAACACTGAAGCTTTCTTT
CASTPSLGSNTEAFF
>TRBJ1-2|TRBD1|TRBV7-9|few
TGTGCCAGCAGCTTAGTGGACAGGGGATTCGGAGGCTACACCTTC
CASSLVDRGFGGYTF
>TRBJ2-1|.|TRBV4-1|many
TGTGCCAGCAGCCCTGGACTGTACAATGAGCAGTTCTTC
CASSPGLYNEQFF
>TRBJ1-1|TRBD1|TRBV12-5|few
TGTGCTAGTGGTTCCGGGACAGCTGAAGCTTTCTTT
CASGSGTAEAFF
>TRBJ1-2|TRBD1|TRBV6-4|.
TGTGCCAGCAGTGAAAGCGGGACAGGGTCCTATGGCTACACCTTC
CASSESGTGSYGYTF
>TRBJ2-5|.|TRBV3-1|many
TGTGCCAGCAGCCAAGATGGCTCTTCGTCCGGACAAGAGACCCAGTACTTC
CASSQDGSSSGQETQYF